This T cell receptor (beta chain) was sequenced for a study of a mutant IDH1 vaccine in newly diagnosed glioma. Looking at the study overall: The first vaccination came 4-6 weeks after radiotherapy alone, or with temozolomide cycles. Earlier care involved radiotherapy, temozolomide, or both, and the majority received both.

Note on this clone: Its antigen is as yet unknown.

Time point described: week 35, safety follow-up. Vaccinated patients received 300 ug of mutant IDH1 20-mer peptide per dose, with topical imiquimod. Across weeks 1, 3, 5, 7, 11, 15, 19 and 23, patients received a vaccination each time, eight in all. The protocol was immunoSEQ multiplex PCR, while the TCRdb copy is restricted to in-frame clones and leaves out a portion. Altogether about 54,000 clones are present, 84% being singletons, with the ten largest covering 3.5% to 5%. Germline loops: CDR1 LNHDA, CDR2 SQIVND (reference sequence). The ends were cut back, 7 bases at V and 1 base at J, with 13 bases in the middle. The CDR3 length is 14 residues.

The sequence was obtained from a woman between 18 and 29 years old with glioma. The chain combines TRBV19 with TRBJ1-1; D gene uncertain. Specimen: PBMCs, collected from a glioma patient whose treatment included an IDH1 peptide vaccine. The CDR3 sequence: CASTPRPGNTEAFF. In DNA form, the CDR3 reads TGTGCCAGTACCCCCCGCCCCGGGAACACTGAAGCTTTCTTT. Supplemented by reference TRBV19 and TRBJ1-1, the full variable domain reads DGGITQSPKYLFRKEGQNVTLSCEQNLNHDAMYWYRQDPGQGLRLIYYSQIVNDFQKGDIAEGYSVSREKKESFPLTVTSAQKNPTAFYLCASTPRPGNTEAFFGQGTRLTVV.